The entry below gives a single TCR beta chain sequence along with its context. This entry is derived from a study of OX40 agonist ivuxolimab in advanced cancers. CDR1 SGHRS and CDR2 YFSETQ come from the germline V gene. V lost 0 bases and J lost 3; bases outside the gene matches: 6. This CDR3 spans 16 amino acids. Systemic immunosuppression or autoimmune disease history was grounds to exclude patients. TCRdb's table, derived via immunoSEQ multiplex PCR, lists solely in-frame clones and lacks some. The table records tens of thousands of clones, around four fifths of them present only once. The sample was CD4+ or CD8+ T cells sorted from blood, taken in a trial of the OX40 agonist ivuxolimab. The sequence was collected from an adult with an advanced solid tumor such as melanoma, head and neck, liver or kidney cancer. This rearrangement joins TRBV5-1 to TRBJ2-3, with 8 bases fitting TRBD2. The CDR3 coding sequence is TGCGCCAGCAGCTTGGACGCAGCGGGGGAGACAGATACGCAGTATTTT. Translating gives CASSLDAAGETDTQYF.